The 21 T cell receptor beta chains below all came from one sample that was sequenced in a study of identical twins. A single record per CDR3 protein comes from TCRdb applying MiXCR to the 5' RACE reads. Of 700,000 or so distinct CDR3 sequences listed, over 8.5% were seen once; the top ten hold around 0.95%. Another study also made use of these data, one on yellow fever vaccine responses in identical twins.

Source material: PBMCs. All receptors derive from a woman under 30 in good health.

In this sample, this clonotype turned up a few times. The chain employs TRBV12-3 or TRBV12-4 and TRBJ2-7; D is possibly TRBD2 (7 bases). This CDR3 has 13 amino acids. With 6 bases removed from V and 5 bases from J, the gap between germline ends came to 14 bases. CDR3 region: CASSPRGAHEQYF. In nucleotides, the CDR3 is TGTGCCAGCAGCCCACGGGGGGCCCACGAGCAGTACTTC.

This clonotype was counted only a few times. The J gene is TRBJ2-3, the V gene TRBV7-2; 11 bases agree with TRBD1. Germline V gene sequence: CDR1 SGHTA, CDR2 FQGNSA. V gave up 1 base and J gave up 5 bases; unmatched junction bases: 5. This CDR3 is 16 amino acids long. The CDR3 DNA reads as TGTGCCAGCAGCTTAGGGACAGGGGGCGCGGGAGATACGCAGTATTTT. It translates to CASSLGTGGAGDTQYF.

This clonotype has ten or more counts. This chain joins TRBV4-3 and TRBJ2-7; no clear D. Germline V gene data show CDR1 as LGHNA and CDR2 as YSLEER. The CDR3 loop spans 13 amino acids. The ends were cut back, 0 bases at V and 2 bases at J, with 5 bases in the middle. The CDR3 DNA reads as TGCGCCAGCAGCCAAGACAGGACCTACGAGCAGTACTTC. This sequence encodes CASSQDRTYEQYF.

The chain carries TRBV20-1 and TRBJ2-1; 7 bases line up with TRBD2. This CDR3 contains 17 residues. V lost 0 bases, J lost 1 base, and 9 bases stayed unmatched. CDR1 and CDR2 (germline): DFQATT, SNEGSKA (reference sequence). CDR3 bases: TGCAGTGCTAGAGATCTAGTAGCGGGCCTTTCCTACAATGAGCAGTTCTTC. This gives the protein CSARDLVAGLSYNEQFF.

This clonotype appeared a few times. This sequence joins TRBV3-1 and TRBJ2-7, with 7 bases identical to TRBD1. The V and J ends lost 0 bases and 7 bases, in that order; junction bases with no gene match: 9. This CDR3 is 15 amino acids long. Germline V gene sequence: CDR1 LGHDT, CDR2 YNNKEL (reference sequence). The CDR3 DNA reads TGTGCCAGCAGCCAAGAAGGACAGGCGTTTGGGGAGCAGTACTTC. Translated, it gives CASSQEGQAFGEQYF.

This clonotype appeared many times. V usage is TRBV5-1 and J usage is TRBJ2-3; D remains ambiguous. This CDR3 has 15 residues. V was pared by 5 bases and J by 0 bases, with 13 bases between. Germline V lookup: CDR1 SGHRS, CDR2 YFSETQ. CDR3 DNA sequence: TGCGCCAGCAGACCCGACGGAACTAGCACAGATACGCAGTATTTT. This gives the protein CASRPDGTSTDTQYF. Complete variable domain (other parts from reference TRBV5-1 and TRBJ2-3): KAGVTQTPRYLIKTRGQQVTLSCSPISGHRSVSWYQQTPGQGLQFLFEYFSETQRNKGNFPGRFSGRQFSNSRSEMNVSTLELGDSALYLCASRPDGTSTDTQYFGPGTRLTVL.

The V call is TRBV6-5, the J call TRBJ2-1, with unresolved D. Per the germline V gene, CDR1 is MNHEY and CDR2 is SVGAGI. V lost 0 bases, J lost 0 bases, and 6 bases lay in between. This CDR3 has 15 amino acids. CDR3 sequence: CASSYSQSSYNEQFF. The CDR3 DNA is TGTGCCAGCAGTTACTCCCAGAGCTCCTACAATGAGCAGTTCTTC.

The chain combines TRBV7-8 with TRBJ2-5; 7 bases agree with TRBD1. V lost 1 base to trimming and J lost 2 bases; unmatched junction nucleotides: 10. Germline V gene data show CDR1 as SGHVS and CDR2 as FQNEAQ. The CDR3 is made up of 17 amino acids. The DNA for the CDR3 is TGTGCCAGCAGCTTAGTGTCACGTTGGGACAGTCAAGAGACCCAGTACTTC. Amino acid sequence: CASSLVSRWDSQETQYF.

V gene TRBV2 combines with J gene TRBJ2-2; D is unresolved. The CDR3 is 16 residues long. Germline CDR1 reads SNHLY; CDR2 reads FYNNEI. The germline V and J ends were trimmed by 0 bases and 4 bases, with 12 bases remaining between them. CDR3 loop: CASSEALGFRTGELFF. The CDR3 DNA follows: TGTGCCAGCAGTGAAGCGCTTGGGTTCCGCACCGGGGAGCTGTTTTTT.

This clonotype was seen a handful of times. V and J are TRBV3-1 and TRBJ2-3, with 8 bases aligning to TRBD2. The trim removed 1 base at V and 0 bases at J, leaving 3 bases unmatched. The CDR3 runs 16 residues. Germline lookup yields CDR1 LGHDT and CDR2 YNNKEL (reference sequence). The CDR3 reads CASSQGGGISTDTQYF. In DNA, the CDR3 is TGTGCCAGCAGCCAAGGCGGGGGGATTAGCACAGATACGCAGTATTTT.

Regarding this clonotype: A junction end diverges from the germline sequence, so it may reflect a read error. CDR3 region: CCAREIRQGYTSYEQYF. CDR3 sequence (DNA): TGCTGTGCTAGAGAAATAAGACAGGGGTACACTTCCTACGAGCAGTACTTC. The rearrangement uses TRBV20-1 and TRBJ2-7, with 8 bases aligning to TRBD1. The CDR3 runs to 17 residues. Germline values: CDR1 DFQATT, CDR2 SNEGSKA (reference sequence).

CDR3 in DNA: TGTGCCAGCAGCTTAATAAGGAACACCATATATTTT. Translation: CASSLIRNTIYF. The chain uses TRBV7-9 and TRBJ1-3; D is uncertain. The length of the CDR3 is 12 residues. V was shortened by 2 bases and J by 7 bases, with 6 bases between the two germline ends. Per the germline V gene, CDR1 is SEHNR and CDR2 is FQNEAQ (reference sequence).

This clonotype occurred a few times. The CDR3 sequence: CASSNRDRGFYEQYF. The CDR3 nucleotides are TGTGCCAGCAGTAACCGGGACAGGGGGTTCTACGAGCAGTACTTC. The gene calls are TRBV6-5 and TRBJ2-7, with 11 bases fitting TRBD1. The CDR3 length is 15 residues. Germline V gene sequence: CDR1 MNHEY, CDR2 SVGAGI. J lost 3 bases, V lost 5 bases, and 6 bases had no gene match.

This clonotype was counted ten times or more. The V call is TRBV12-3 or TRBV12-4, the J call TRBJ2-7, with 10 bases aligning to TRBD1. CDR3 length equals 15 residues. The ends lost 5 bases at V and 6 bases at J; junction bases unmatched: 10. CDR3 in DNA: TGTGCCAGCAGTCCCTCCGGGACAGGGGATGTCGAGCAGTACTTC. Amino acid sequence: CASSPSGTGDVEQYF.

This rearrangement joins TRBV18 to TRBJ2-6; a possible D gene is TRBD1 (6 bases). V was trimmed by 0 bases and J by 1 base, leaving 10 bases between them. The germline CDR1 and CDR2 sequences are KGHSH and LQKENI. The CDR3 is made up of 17 amino acids. The CDR3: CASSPPGQLSGANVLTF. For the CDR3, the DNA is TGTGCCAGCTCACCACCAGGACAGCTTTCTGGGGCCAACGTCCTGACTTTC.

This clonotype was seen ten or more times. This rearrangement joins TRBV5-1 to TRBJ2-1; TRBD2 matches 9 bases. With 0 bases clipped from V and 6 bases from J, the junction kept 4 bases outside the gene matches. CDR3 length equals 15 residues. CDR1 and CDR2 (germline): SGHRS, YFSETQ. CDR3 protein: CASSLELAGVNEQFF. The CDR3 DNA reads as TGCGCCAGCAGCTTGGAACTAGCGGGTGTCAATGAGCAGTTCTTC.

A few counts support this clonotype. This sequence joins TRBV15 and TRBJ2-5, with a tentative D call TRBD1 (6 bases). V lost 1 base to trimming and J lost 0 bases, with 6 bases between them. The CDR3 runs 14 residues. CDR1 LNHNV and CDR2 YYDKDF come from the germline V gene (reference sequence). CDR3 loop: CATSRGDNQETQYF. CDR3 coding DNA: TGTGCCACCAGCAGAGGGGACAACCAAGAGACCCAGTACTTC.

A few counts support this clonotype. The J gene is TRBJ2-3, the V gene TRBV27; D is uncertain. With 2 bases removed from V and 2 bases from J, the gap between germline ends came to 11 bases. The germline CDR1 and CDR2 sequences are MNHEY and SMNVEV (reference sequence). CDR3 size: 15 residues. The CDR3 DNA reads as TGTGCCAGCAGTTTAGGGTATTCCCACACAGATACGCAGTATTTT. Translating gives CASSLGYSHTDTQYF.

The V gene is TRBV6-1, the J gene TRBJ2-7, with a tentative D call TRBD1 (6 bases). The germline V and J ends were trimmed by 5 bases and 0 bases, with 14 bases remaining between them. The CDR3 loop spans 15 amino acids. Per the germline V gene, CDR1 is MNHNS and CDR2 is SASEGT. CDR3 loop: CASSPRTAFSYEQYF. The CDR3 nucleotides are TGTGCCAGCAGTCCGCGGACAGCCTTCTCCTACGAGCAGTACTTC.

The sample holds a few counts of this clonotype. The chain uses TRBV12-3 or TRBV12-4 and TRBJ2-7, with unresolved D. V was pared by 3 bases and J by 3 bases, with 15 bases between. This CDR3 comprises 15 residues. The CDR3 bases are TGTGCCAGCAGTTTTGGTCTAGGGCATTACTACGAGCAGTACTTC. Translating it yields CASSFGLGHYYEQYF.

The J gene is TRBJ2-1, the V gene TRBV6-1; D possibly matches TRBD1 or TRBD2 (5 bases each). The CDR3 is 14 residues long. V gave up 6 bases and J gave up 4 bases, with 13 bases separating them. Per germline, CDR1 MNHNS and CDR2 SASEGT. The CDR3 DNA sequence: TGTGCCAGCAGGCCCTCCGAGGGGTACAATGAGCAGTTCTTC. Translation: CASRPSEGYNEQFF.